This TCR beta chain derives from a study of control samples from healthy donors and cancer patients. Repertoires were generated with immunoSEQ multiplex PCR, while TCRdb's copy carries only in-frame clones and drops some. The sample lists about 75,000 clones; about four fifths were seen once. The V gene's germline CDR1 is WSHSY and CDR2 SAAADI. CDR3 length: 15 residues. V shed 4 bases and J shed 3 bases, with 16 bases lying between them. The specimen sequenced was blood. J is TRBJ2-7 and V is TRBV10-2, with D possibly being TRBD1 (6 bases). This TCR derives from a man aged 50-60 years in good health. The CDR3 DNA reads as TGCGCCAGCAGTGCAGGACAGAACATACTCTACGAGCAGTACTTC. It is translated as CASSAGQNILYEQYF.